Following are 23 T cell receptor beta chains from one sample sequenced in a study of Tregs in tolerant kidney transplant recipients. Repertoires were generated with immunoSEQ multiplex PCR, while TCRdb's copy carries only in-frame clones and drops some. Of some 240,000 clones listed, approximately 84% are singletons. Sample: CD4+ T cells from blood. The source of these receptors is a human donor in good health.

This clone was counted a single time. The junction differs from germline at one of its ends, possibly a read error. V and J are TRBV6-5 and TRBJ2-2, with TRBD1 matching over 9 bases. This CDR3 is built from 14 residues. CDR1 and CDR2 (germline): MNHEY, SVGAGI. DNA for the CDR3: TGTGCCAGCAGTTGGACAGGGGACACCGGGGAGCTGCTTTTT. This codes for CASSWTGDTGELLF.

The chain carries TRBV9 and TRBJ2-2; 7 bases map to TRBD1. J was trimmed by 2 bases and V by 1 base; bases with no gene match: 14. This CDR3 has 19 amino acids. Germline CDR1 reads SGDLS; CDR2 reads YYNGEE. The CDR3 DNA reads as TGTGCCAGCAGCGTATTCCAGGGGGTCGCCCGGGCCAACACCGGGGAGCTGTTTTTT. It is translated as CASSVFQGVARANTGELFF.

This chain joins TRBV5-1 and TRBJ2-2, with D possibly being TRBD1 or TRBD2 (6 bases each). V lost 7 bases, J lost 6 bases, and 13 bases lay in between. The CDR3 is 13 residues long. The germline CDR1 and CDR2 sequences are SGHRS and YFSETQ. CDR3 sequence reads: CASGKGGPGELFF. The CDR3 nucleotides are TGCGCCAGCGGAAAAGGGGGGCCCGGGGAGCTGTTTTTT.

The chain links TRBV2 to TRBJ2-7; D uncertain. The CDR3 runs to 10 residues. Trimming took 3 bases from V and 4 from J, leaving 1 base between them. Germline assignment: CDR1 SNHLY and CDR2 FYNNEI. CDR3 residues: CASSEYEQYF. The CDR3 DNA sequence: TGTGCCAGCAGTGAGTACGAGCAGTACTTC.

This clone was seen more than once but under ten times. The J gene is TRBJ2-1, the V gene TRBV5-1, with a weak D call TRBD1 (5 bases). Germline V gene sequence: CDR1 SGHRS, CDR2 YFSETQ. The CDR3 is made up of 14 amino acids. Trimming cost V 1 base and J 6 bases, with 11 bases left between them. Here the CDR3 DNA reads TGCGCCAGCAGCTTGTTCCAGGGTAGCAATGAGCAGTTCTTC. Protein: CASSLFQGSNEQFF.

The chain couples TRBV6-5 to TRBJ2-2; D might be TRBD2 (6 bases). This CDR3 has 15 amino acids. In germline, CDR1 is MNHEY, CDR2 SVGAGI. The V and J ends lost 0 bases and 4 bases respectively, with 9 bases between them. CDR3 sequence (DNA): TGTGCCAGCAGTTACTCCTTCGGGGGCACCGGGGAGCTGTTTTTT. Amino acid sequence: CASSYSFGGTGELFF.

The chain carries TRBV6-5 and TRBJ1-2; 7 nucleotides agree with TRBD1. Germline loops: CDR1 MNHEY, CDR2 SVGAGI. Trimming removed 4 bases from V and 4 bases from J; junction bases left unmatched: 12. This CDR3 is 16 amino acids long. The CDR3, as DNA: TGTGCCAGCAGTTTTAGTGGGACAGCGAAATCCTATGGCTACACCTTC. Protein: CASSFSGTAKSYGYTF.

The V and J genes are TRBV18 and TRBJ2-7, with D maybe TRBD2 (5 bases). Germline assignment: CDR1 KGHSH and CDR2 LQKENI. The length of the CDR3 is 15 residues. V shed 3 bases and J shed 2 bases, with 14 bases lying between them. The CDR3 DNA reads as TGTGCCAGCTCACCCAGAGGCGGGCCTACCTACGAGCAGTACTTC. Amino acids: CASSPRGGPTYEQYF.

J is TRBJ2-7 and V is TRBV5-4, with TRBD1 identical over 10 bases. V was clipped by 4 bases and J by 0 bases; unmatched bases: 4. Germline lookup yields CDR1 SGHNT and CDR2 YYREEE (reference sequence). The CDR3 extends over 15 amino acids. The CDR3 DNA reads TGTGCCAGCAGCCGCCGGGACAGGGGCTCCTACGAGCAGTACTTC. It is translated as CASSRRDRGSYEQYF.

CDR3 in amino acids: CASSLLGQYQNEKLFF. As DNA, the CDR3 is TGTGCCAGCAGCCTTCTAGGACAGTACCAAAATGAAAAACTGTTTTTT. This chain links TRBV4-2 with TRBJ1-4, with a possible D match to TRBD1 (6 bases). Trimming took 4 bases from V and 5 from J, leaving 17 bases between them. This CDR3 contains 16 residues. Germline lookup yields CDR1 LGHNA and CDR2 YNFKEQ.

This clone has a single count. This chain joins TRBV5-1 and TRBJ2-5, with 10 bases lining up with TRBD2. The germline gives CDR1 SGHRS, CDR2 YFSETQ. CDR3 size: 21 residues. V dropped 4 bases and J dropped 2; count of bases not matched to a gene: 23. CDR3 sequence: CASSLLPPGASGGVRQETQYF. The CDR3 DNA reads as TGCGCCAGCAGCCTCCTGCCCCCAGGAGCTAGCGGGGGTGTGCGGCAAGAGACCCAGTACTTC.

This chain links TRBV6-5 with TRBJ2-1; 10 bases are shared with TRBD2. CDR1 is MNHEY and CDR2 is SVGAGI in the germline V gene. The CDR3 sequence is 16 residues long. Trimming took 4 bases from V and 3 from J; bases not matched to a gene: 6. The CDR3 bases are TGTGCCAGCAGTTCTAGCGGGGGATACCTCTACAATGAGCAGTTCTTC. It specifies CASSSSGGYLYNEQFF.

A remark on this clone: Mismatch with germline at one junction end may stem from a read error. The CDR3 nucleotides are TGTGCTAGCAGCCAACCCTCAGGGCGGGGCTATGGCTACACCTTC. This sequence encodes CASSQPSGRGYGYTF. The genes are TRBV7-7 and TRBJ1-2, with D possibly TRBD1 on 5 matching bases. This CDR3 has 15 amino acids. The germline gives CDR1 SSHAT, CDR2 FNYEAQ (reference sequence).

The chain couples TRBV7-9 to TRBJ2-5; TRBD1 matches 7 bases. Germline V lookup: CDR1 SEHNR, CDR2 FQNEAQ (reference sequence). V trimming: 5 bases; J trimming: 5 bases; junction bases outside the gene matches: 8. This CDR3 has 14 residues. The CDR3 reads CASSLDRVRETQYF. CDR3 DNA: TGTGCCAGCAGCCTCGACAGGGTGAGGGAGACCCAGTACTTC.

This clone has just a few counts. The chain carries TRBV7-9 and TRBJ2-7; 8 bases match TRBD1. J was trimmed by 7 bases and V by 5 bases; bases with no gene match: 4. The CDR3 covers 12 residues. Germline assignment: CDR1 SEHNR and CDR2 FQNEAQ (reference sequence). This CDR3 is CASSRDRLEQYF. In DNA, the CDR3 is TGTGCCAGCAGCAGGGACAGGCTGGAGCAGTACTTC.

This chain links TRBV4-1 with TRBJ2-5; 8 bases align to TRBD2. The J segment lost 9 bases and the V segment lost 4 bases, leaving 7 bases of the junction unmatched. Germline V gives CDR1 MGHRA, CDR2 YSYEKL. CDR3 length: 13 amino acids. CDR3 amino acids: CASSPGLGGAQYF. CDR3 nucleotides: TGCGCCAGCAGCCCCGGGCTCGGGGGGGCCCAGTACTTC.

The chain has TRBV7-8 and TRBJ2-1, with 8 nucleotides matching TRBD1. The CDR3 spans 13 residues. Germline lookup yields CDR1 SGHVS and CDR2 FQNEAQ. With V trimmed by 5 bases and J by 9 bases, 6 bases remained unmatched. CDR3 DNA sequence: TGTGCCAGCAGCCAGGACAGGGCTCTTGAGCAGTTCTTC. It is translated as CASSQDRALEQFF.

This rearrangement joins TRBV9 to TRBJ2-7, with unresolved D. Trimming took 4 bases from V and 2 from J, leaving 19 bases between them. Germline V CDR1 and CDR2: SGDLS, YYNGEE. CDR3 length: 16 amino acids. The CDR3 DNA reads TGTGCCAGCAGCCCCTCCTCCGTGACTCCCGCCTACGAGCAGTACTTC. Amino acid sequence: CASSPSSVTPAYEQYF.

The chain combines TRBV5-1 with TRBJ2-7; the D gene could be TRBD1 or TRBD2 (5 bases each). V was cut by 0 bases and J by 3 bases, with 7 bases left in between. CDR3 length: 13 amino acids. CDR1 SGHRS and CDR2 YFSETQ come from the germline V gene. The CDR3 DNA reads as TGCGCCAGCAGCTTGGGAGGGGACTACGAGCAGTACTTC. Translating gives CASSLGGDYEQYF.

The rearrangement joins TRBV19 to TRBJ1-2; TRBD1 aligns across 9 bases. The CDR3 has 13 residues. CDR1 is LNHDA, CDR2 SQIVND, per germline (reference sequence). V lost 5 bases and J lost 7; bases outside the gene matches: 5. The CDR3 coding sequence is TGTGCCAGTAGTGCGGACAGGGGAAGTGGCTACACCTTC. Residues: CASSADRGSGYTF.

The V call is TRBV10-1, the J call TRBJ2-5; D is unclear. CDR3 length: 13 amino acids. Looked up from germline, CDR1 is WNHNN and CDR2 is SYGVQD (reference sequence). Trimming shortened V by 6 bases and J by 5 bases, and 13 bases separated the two germline ends. In DNA form, the CDR3 reads TGCGCCAGCAGCCTAAGCGCGTCGGAGACCCAGTACTTC. Its translation is CASSLSASETQYF.

The J gene is TRBJ1-5, the V gene TRBV28; D gene ambiguous. V gave up 6 bases and J gave up 0 bases, with 15 bases separating them. CDR1 is MDHEN and CDR2 is SYDVKM in the germline V gene. This CDR3 contains 16 residues. DNA for the CDR3: TGTGCCAGCAGCCTCGGGTTCAGTTATAGCAATCAGCCCCAGCATTTT. It translates to CASSLGFSYSNQPQHF.

The chain joins TRBV30 to TRBJ1-5; D is unclear. Germline V CDR1 and CDR2: GTSNPN, SVGIG (reference sequence). Trimming took 1 base from V and 3 from J, leaving 13 bases between them. The CDR3 loop spans 15 amino acids. This chain's CDR3 is CAWSDFDSDNQPQHF. In nucleotides, the CDR3 is TGTGCCTGGAGTGATTTTGATAGTGACAATCAGCCCCAGCATTTT.